These 25 T cell receptor beta chains were all obtained from the same sample, sequenced in a study of CDR3 diversity in severe acne. TCRdb independently ran MiXCR on the PCR reads; one entry per CDR3 protein. This table holds some 84,000 distinct CDR3 sequences, approximately 52% found once. Sequenced material: blood. Source of these receptors: a male donor in good health, serving as a control.

This rearrangement joins TRBV10-2 to TRBJ1-1; no clear D. The V end lost 5 bases, the J end lost 8 bases, and 9 bases lay between the germline ends. CDR1 is WSHSY and CDR2 is SAAADI in the germline V gene. The CDR3 is 11 residues long. CDR3: CASSSLAEAFF. In nucleotides, the CDR3 is TGCGCCAGCAGTAGTTTAGCGGAAGCTTTCTTT.

To note about this clonotype: This is likely a read error, given that the CDR3 carries no conserved phenylalanine or tryptophan at its end. CDR3 DNA sequence: TGTGCCAGCAGCTTGGCGGTCACAGGTCGAATTACCTACGAGCAGTACCTC. Amino acids: CASSLAVTGRITYEQYL. The chain uses TRBV7-9 and TRBJ2-7, with D perhaps TRBD1 (5 bases). The V gene's germline CDR1 is SEHNR and CDR2 FQNEAQ (reference sequence). This CDR3 is 17 amino acids long. With 3 bases removed from V and 2 bases from J, the gap between germline ends came to 20 bases.

The chain joins TRBV19 to TRBJ2-5; TRBD2 agrees at 7 bases. The junction had 3 bases not matched to a gene; V was cut back by 6 bases and J by 2 bases. Germline CDR1 LNHDA, CDR2 SQIVND (reference sequence). This CDR3 spans 13 amino acids. CDR3 sequence: CASRGRGQETQYF. DNA for the CDR3: TGTGCCAGTAGAGGGAGGGGTCAAGAGACCCAGTACTTC.

The chain combines TRBV2 with TRBJ2-7; 14 nucleotides agree with TRBD2. Gene TRBJ2-1 matches the end of the DNA better, so the J call may be wrong. The CDR3 covers 16 residues. Germline loops: CDR1 SNHLY, CDR2 FYNNEI. CDR3 region: CASSAVTSGRAGEQFF. The CDR3 DNA sequence: TGTGCCAGCAGCGCAGTGACTAGCGGGAGGGCCGGTGAGCAGTTCTTC.

This chain links TRBV9 with TRBJ2-1; TRBD2 matches 9 bases. V trimming: 1 base; J trimming: 2 bases; junction bases outside the gene matches: 4. Germline CDR1 reads SGDLS; CDR2 reads YYNGEE. This CDR3 comprises 16 residues. In nucleotides, the CDR3 is TGTGCCAGCAGCGTATCCTCTAGCGGGGCCTACAATGAGCAGTTCTTC. The encoded protein is CASSVSSSGAYNEQFF.

This clonotype has at least ten counts. J is TRBJ1-1 and V is TRBV29-1; weak D call: TRBD1 (5 bases). The CDR3 is 13 amino acids. The ends were cut back, 7 bases at V and 4 bases at J, with 16 bases in the middle. The germline V gene encodes CDR1 SQVTM and CDR2 ANQGSEA. The CDR3 DNA is TGCAGCGCCGAGGGCCAGGGAAGCACTGAAGCTTTCTTT. This translates into CSAEGQGSTEAFF.

This clonotype was seen many times. V gene TRBV3-1 combines with J gene TRBJ2-7; 7 bases match TRBD2. Germline assignment: CDR1 LGHDT and CDR2 YNNKEL (reference sequence). The CDR3 sequence is 16 residues long. J was trimmed by 0 bases and V by 0 bases; bases with no gene match: 5. As DNA, the CDR3 is TGTGCCAGCAGCCAAGATCCGGGAGGCAGCTCCTACGAGCAGTACTTC. Amino acids: CASSQDPGGSSYEQYF.

This clonotype was picked up many times. The chain carries TRBV25-1 and TRBJ2-5; 8 bases are shared with TRBD1. The trim removed 2 bases at V and 5 bases at J, leaving 4 bases unmatched. The CDR3 is made up of 14 amino acids. The germline gives CDR1 MGHDK, CDR2 SYGVNS. The chain's CDR3 is CASSEQGARETQYF. CDR3 in DNA: TGTGCCAGCAGTGAACAGGGGGCCCGGGAGACCCAGTACTTC.

This clonotype occurred many times. The chain uses TRBV5-1 and TRBJ1-1, with D possibly TRBD1 on 6 matching bases. Germline V gene sequence: CDR1 SGHRS, CDR2 YFSETQ. CDR3 length: 15 residues. Trimming removed 0 bases at V and 8 bases at J, with 17 bases between. The CDR3 spells CASSLDVTGGLEAFF. The CDR3 DNA is TGCGCCAGCAGCTTGGATGTGACAGGAGGCTTGGAAGCTTTCTTT.

This chain uses TRBV9 with TRBJ1-6; 7 nucleotides match TRBD1. CDR1 and CDR2 from the germline V gene are SGDLS and YYNGEE. This CDR3 has 12 amino acids. With 0 bases clipped from V and 15 bases from J, the junction kept 3 bases outside the gene matches. CDR3 residues: CASSVGGTDLHF. The CDR3 DNA is TGTGCCAGCAGCGTAGGAGGGACAGACCTCCACTTT.

The chain couples TRBV12-3 or TRBV12-4 to TRBJ2-7; weak D call: TRBD2 (6 bases). This CDR3 has 15 amino acids. V lost 5 bases, J lost 4 bases, and 18 bases lay in between. Written as DNA, the CDR3 is TGTGCCAGCAGTGCCATGACCGGGGGACTTTACGAGCAGTACTTC. Encoded protein: CASSAMTGGLYEQYF.

This clonotype came up a few times. The chain is built from TRBV27 and TRBJ2-2, with D uncertain. The CDR3 is 15 amino acids. Germline V gene data show CDR1 as MNHEY and CDR2 as SMNVEV (reference sequence). Trimming cost V 3 bases and J 3 bases, with 11 bases left between them. The CDR3 nucleotides read TGTGCCAGCAGTTTTGGGGTCTATTACACCGGGGAGCTGTTTTTT. It encodes CASSFGVYYTGELFF.

DNA of the CDR3: TGTGCCAGCAGCGTAGGGGTGGGAGCCCCCCAATACGAGCAGTACTTC. Translating gives CASSVGVGAPQYEQYF. The V call is TRBV9, the J call TRBJ2-7; a weak D match, TRBD2 (5 bases). Germline CDR1 is SGDLS and CDR2 is YYNGEE. This CDR3 is built from 16 residues. Trimming left V 0 bases short and J 4 bases short, with 17 bases between.

A word on this clonotype: Relative to the germline gene, one junction end is altered; a read error may explain this. The rearrangement joins TRBV18 to TRBJ1-1, with D hard to call. CDR1 and CDR2 from the germline V gene are KGHSH and LQKENI. CDR3 length equals 14 residues. The CDR3 DNA sequence: TGTGCCAGCTCACCAATGACCGAGAACACTGAAGCTCTCTTT. Translated, it gives CASSPMTENTEALF.

This chain links TRBV10-3 with TRBJ2-7, with TRBD1 matching 7 bases. The CDR3 has 13 residues. Germline V CDR1 and CDR2: ENHRY, SYGVKD. Trimming removed 10 bases from V and 5 bases from J; junction bases left unmatched: 11. Here the CDR3 reads CASFSGGWNEQYF. CDR3 DNA sequence: TGTGCCAGCTTTTCAGGGGGTTGGAACGAGCAGTACTTC.

V and J are TRBV9 and TRBJ2-7, with 7 bases identical to TRBD1. CDR1 and CDR2 from the germline V gene are SGDLS and YYNGEE. J lost 0 bases, V lost 4 bases, and 7 bases had no gene match. CDR3 length: 15 amino acids. CDR3 region: CASSQRGLSSYEQYF. Written as DNA, the CDR3 is TGTGCCAGCAGCCAAAGGGGGCTGAGCTCCTACGAGCAGTACTTC.

This clonotype appeared a few times. The rearrangement joins TRBV6-5 to TRBJ2-6; D not certain. CDR1 and CDR2 (germline): MNHEY, SVGAGI. The ends were cut back, 4 bases at V and 1 base at J, with 5 bases in the middle. The CDR3 contains 14 residues. CDR3 in amino acids: CASSFRSGANVLTF. CDR3 DNA sequence: TGTGCCAGCAGTTTCAGATCTGGGGCCAACGTCCTGACTTTC.

V is TRBV9 and J is TRBJ2-7; 13 nucleotides match TRBD2. The J segment lost 6 bases and the V segment lost 4 bases, leaving 7 bases of the junction unmatched. The CDR3 covers 15 residues. Per germline, CDR1 SGDLS and CDR2 YYNGEE. The CDR3 reads CASSPRTSGSSEQYF. DNA of the CDR3: TGTGCCAGCAGCCCTCGGACTAGCGGGAGTTCCGAGCAGTACTTC.

The rearrangement links TRBV29-1 to TRBJ2-7; possible D gene TRBD1, 6 bases. Between the trimmed V and J ends, which lost 4 bases and 1 base, there was a span of 11 bases. The germline CDR1 and CDR2 sequences are SQVTM and ANQGSEA. This CDR3 contains 13 residues. The CDR3: CSVGQGRSYEQYF. CDR3 sequence (DNA): TGCAGCGTTGGCCAGGGGAGATCCTACGAGCAGTACTTC.

By its share, this clonotype is medium-sized (0.01 to 0.1%). Given the absence of the conserved phenylalanine or tryptophan at the CDR3 end, a read error is likely. The DNA is omitted, as the CDR3 cannot be located on it reliably, and the CDR3 follows TCRdb's listing. The V and J genes are TRBV5-6 and TRBJ1-3; the tabulated D call, TRBD1, remains unverified against the DNA. A total of 14 residues make up the CDR3, ends included. CDR1 and CDR2 from the germline V gene are SGHDT and YYEEEE. The CDR3 sequence: CASSTTTGWLPLSL.

At least ten counts were recorded for this clonotype. V gene TRBV24-1 combines with J gene TRBJ2-6, with 8 bases identical to TRBD1. CDR1 KGHDR and CDR2 SFDVKD come from the germline V gene. The CDR3 covers 20 residues. The J segment lost 0 bases and the V segment lost 4 bases, leaving 13 bases of the junction unmatched. DNA of the CDR3: TGTGCCACCAGTGACCCGCACCAGGACAGGGCCCGCTCTGGGGCCAACGTCCTGACTTTC. Translating gives CATSDPHQDRARSGANVLTF.

On this clonotype: Just one base apart from a much larger clone, this may be a read error. This rearrangement joins TRBV19 to TRBJ2-1; 7 nucleotides match TRBD1. Per the germline V gene, CDR1 is LNHDA and CDR2 is SQIVND (reference sequence). This CDR3 has 15 residues. Written as DNA, the CDR3 is TGTGCCAGTACCTATCCCTCGATGGGAACAGGGGAGCCGTTCTTC. The encoded protein is CASTYPSMGTGEPFF.

Concerning this clonotype: Given a much more abundant clone one base away, this may be a read error. Here the CDR3 omits its conserved ending phenylalanine or tryptophan, so a read error is the likely source. This sequence joins TRBV10-2 and TRBJ1-5; unclear D gene. Germline CDR1 and CDR2: WSHSY and SAAADI. There are 13 residues in the CDR3. V lost 4 bases to trimming and J lost 4 bases, with 8 bases between them. The CDR3 loop is CASSARWNQPQHY. CDR3 DNA: TGCGCCAGCAGTGCGAGGTGGAATCAGCCCCAGCATTAT.

This clonotype was counted between two and nine times. CDR3 sequence (DNA): TGTGCCAGCAGCCCCCCGGACGGATACGAGCAGTACTTC. Residues: CASSPPDGYEQYF. This chain joins TRBV7-9 and TRBJ2-7; D not certain. With 5 bases removed from V and 4 bases from J, the gap between germline ends came to 12 bases. The CDR3 is 13 residues long. Germline values: CDR1 SEHNR, CDR2 FQNEAQ (reference sequence).

The chain uses TRBV7-2 and TRBJ2-7; D is uncertain. Trimming shortened V by 8 bases and J by 3 bases, and 8 bases separated the two germline ends. This CDR3 spans 11 amino acids. Looked up from germline, CDR1 is SGHTA and CDR2 is FQGNSA. CDR3 residues: CASVSHYEQYF. CDR3 bases: TGTGCCAGCGTCTCCCACTACGAGCAGTACTTC.